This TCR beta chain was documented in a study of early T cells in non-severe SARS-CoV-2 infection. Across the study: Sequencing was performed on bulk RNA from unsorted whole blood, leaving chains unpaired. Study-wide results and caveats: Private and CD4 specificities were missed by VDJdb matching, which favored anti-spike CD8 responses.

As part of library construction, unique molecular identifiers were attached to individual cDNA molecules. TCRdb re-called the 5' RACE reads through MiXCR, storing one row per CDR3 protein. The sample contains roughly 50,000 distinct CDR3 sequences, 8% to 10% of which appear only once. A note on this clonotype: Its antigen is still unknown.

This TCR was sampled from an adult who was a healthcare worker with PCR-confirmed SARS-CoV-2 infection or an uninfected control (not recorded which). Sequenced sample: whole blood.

The CDR3 protein is CASSLTHRSYEQYF. In nucleotides, the CDR3 is TGTGCCAGCAGCTTAACGCACCGCTCCTACGAGCAGTACTTC. J is TRBJ2-7 and V is TRBV7-6; D uncertain. The CDR3 length is 14 residues. The germline V gene encodes CDR1 SGHVS and CDR2 FNYEAQ. V was pared by 2 bases and J by 0 bases, with 8 bases between.